This T cell receptor beta chain derives from a study of T cell responses to AZD1222 COVID-19 vaccine. Sequenced by immunoSEQ multiplex PCR; TCRdb stores in-frame clones only, minus some. The sample has 90,000 to 130,000 clones; approximately 90% are singletons. The specimen comprised peripheral blood, sampled on day 0 of AZD1222 vaccination. This receptor was identified in an adult in good health.

CDR3 nucleotide sequence: TGTGCCAGCAGTTCGGGACAGAACCAAGAGACCCAGTACTTC. It translates to CASSSGQNQETQYF. The V gene is TRBV6-5, the J gene TRBJ2-5; 7 bases are shared with TRBD1. The trim removed 4 bases at V and 0 bases at J, leaving 2 bases unmatched. Per germline, CDR1 MNHEY and CDR2 SVGAGI. CDR3 length: 14 residues.